The 5 T cell receptor beta chains below come from one sample, sequenced in a study of graft-versus-host responses after intestinal transplantation. TCRdb's copy holds only in-frame clones and misses some; the assay was immunoSEQ multiplex PCR. The table lists about 16,000 clones, approximately 88% of them singletons. Sequencing was performed on PBMCs, taken approximately 16 weeks after intestinal transplant. The receptors were gathered from a human patient who received an intestinal transplant, so some T cells may come from the graft donor.

The chain combines TRBV9 with TRBJ2-3, with TRBD2 matching 10 bases. Germline assignment: CDR1 SGDLS and CDR2 YYNGEE. V lost 4 bases to trimming and J lost 4 bases; unmatched junction nucleotides: 6. CDR3 length: 15 residues. The CDR3 sequence: CASSPSSGSADTQYF. The CDR3 bases are TGTGCCAGCAGCCCTTCTAGCGGGAGCGCAGATACGCAGTATTTT.

J is TRBJ2-3 and V is TRBV7-3, with D hard to call. Trimming stripped 0 bases from V and 3 bases from J, with 4 bases between. Germline assignment: CDR1 SGHTA and CDR2 FQGTGA. This CDR3 is built from 13 residues. The CDR3 sequence: CASSLTPTDTQYF. DNA of the CDR3: TGTGCCAGCAGCTTAACACCAACAGATACGCAGTATTTT.

The rearrangement uses TRBV9 and TRBJ1-3; D possibly corresponds to TRBD1 (5 bases). The V end lost 0 bases, the J end lost 1 base, and 14 bases lay between the germline ends. This CDR3 spans 17 amino acids. In germline, CDR1 is SGDLS, CDR2 YYNGEE. CDR3 sequence: CASSVEGGGLSGNTIYF. The CDR3 region has the DNA TGTGCCAGCAGCGTAGAGGGTGGGGGTCTTTCTGGAAACACCATATATTTT.

V usage is TRBV28 and J usage is TRBJ2-1; 8 bases map to TRBD2. With 6 bases clipped from V and 8 bases from J, the junction kept 12 bases outside the gene matches. The CDR3 runs 15 residues. Germline lookup yields CDR1 MDHEN and CDR2 SYDVKM. The CDR3 reads CASSPSSGSKDEQFF. The CDR3 region has the DNA TGTGCCAGCAGCCCTTCAAGCGGGAGTAAGGATGAGCAGTTCTTC.

This chain uses TRBV30 with TRBJ2-1, with 9 bases matching TRBD2. In germline, CDR1 is GTSNPN, CDR2 SVGIG (reference sequence). V lost 0 bases and J lost 6; bases outside the gene matches: 3. The CDR3 consists of 14 residues. CDR3: CAWSVGLARNEQFF. CDR3 nucleotides: TGTGCCTGGAGTGTGGGACTAGCCCGCAATGAGCAGTTCTTC.